The clone carrying this T cell receptor (beta chain) appeared a few times. The antigen is not known. MiXCR, applied by TCRdb to the RT-PCR reads, yields one record per CDR3 protein. This table has hundreds of thousands of distinct CDR3 sequences, 18% appearing once. V trimming: 6 bases; J trimming: 1 base; junction bases outside the gene matches: 4. The CDR3 is made up of 15 amino acids. Germline CDR1 and CDR2: MNHEY and SVGEGT. The data belong to a study of response to subunit inactivated influenza vaccine. General study findings and limits: The authors proposed limited new T cell recruitment per seasonal influenza vaccination.

The genes are TRBV6-2 or TRBV6-3 and TRBJ1-5, with 9 bases identical to TRBD1. This receptor was taken from a man aged 50-59 years who received an inactivated influenza vaccine. The sequenced sample was PBMCs from blood, obtained roughly 5 days after vaccination. The CDR3 region is CASSQTGGSNQPQHF. The CDR3 DNA reads as TGTGCCAGCAGCCAGACAGGGGGGAGCAATCAGCCCCAGCATTTT.